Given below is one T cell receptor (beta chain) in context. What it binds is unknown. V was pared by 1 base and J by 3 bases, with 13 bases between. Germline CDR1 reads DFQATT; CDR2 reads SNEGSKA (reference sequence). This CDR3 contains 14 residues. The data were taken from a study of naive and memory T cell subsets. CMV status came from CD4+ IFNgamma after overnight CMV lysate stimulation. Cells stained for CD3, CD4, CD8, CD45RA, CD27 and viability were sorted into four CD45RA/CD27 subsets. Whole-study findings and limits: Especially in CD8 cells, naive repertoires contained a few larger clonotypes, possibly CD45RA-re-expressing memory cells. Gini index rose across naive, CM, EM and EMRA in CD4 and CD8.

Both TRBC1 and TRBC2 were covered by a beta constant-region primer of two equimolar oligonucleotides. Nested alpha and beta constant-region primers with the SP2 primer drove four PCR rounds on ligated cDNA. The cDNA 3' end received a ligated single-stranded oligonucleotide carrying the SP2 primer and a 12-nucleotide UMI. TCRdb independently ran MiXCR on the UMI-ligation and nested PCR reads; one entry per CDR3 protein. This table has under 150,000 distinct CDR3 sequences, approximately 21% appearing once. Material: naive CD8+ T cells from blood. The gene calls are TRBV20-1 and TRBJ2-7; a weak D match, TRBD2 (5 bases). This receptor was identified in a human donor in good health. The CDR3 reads CSARGQAVLYEQYF. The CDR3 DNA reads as TGCAGTGCTAGAGGCCAAGCGGTCCTCTACGAGCAGTACTTC.